This TCR beta chain came from a study of blood T cells in healthy people across ages. Looking at the study overall: Template switching picked up about one barcoded beta molecule for each two T cells.

Through a sample-barcoded 5' primer and a J-beta primer mix, a second PCR was run for roughly 6 to 11 cycles. Sequencing of every sample gave 3 million or more CDR3-containing paired-end reads. TCRdb reprocessed the 5' RACE reads with MiXCR, giving one entry per CDR3 protein. The table records 350,000 to 450,000 distinct CDR3 sequences, more than 45% of them present only once. Individuals who donated were healthy Caucasians from Russia aged roughly 6 to 90. Each sample yielded at least 5 micrograms of PBMC total RNA. In germline, CDR1 is MDHEN, CDR2 SYDVKM. The CDR3 consists of 15 residues. Trimming at V came to 7 bases and at J to 5 bases, leaving 9 bases not matched to a gene.

This TCR derives from a man aged 60 to 75 in good health. The rearrangement uses TRBV28 and TRBJ2-5; 11 bases agree with TRBD1. The specimen was blood. Here the CDR3 DNA reads TGTGCCAGCACGAGACCCGGGACAGGGGGTGAGACCCAGTACTTC. Encoded protein: CASTRPGTGGETQYF.